The 20 T cell receptor beta chains presented below share a single source sample, sequenced in a study of blood T cell repertoires in COVID-19. The data were produced by immunoSEQ multiplex PCR, yet TCRdb's version contains in-frame clones alone and is incomplete. The sample comprises fewer than 200,000 clones, approximately 87% of which are singletons, and about 4.4% rests with the top ten. The sample comprised PBMCs or T cells enriched from blood (not recorded which). The receptors shown here come from a woman between 50 and 59 years old who had recovered from COVID-19.

The rearrangement links TRBV30 to TRBJ2-3, with 8 bases identical to TRBD2. With V trimmed by 4 bases and J by 8 bases, 14 bases remained unmatched. CDR3 length: 15 residues. CDR1 GTSNPN and CDR2 SVGIG come from the germline V gene (reference sequence). CDR3 coding DNA: TGTGCCTGGACTGATCGCGGGGGGCGCAGGGGTACGCAGTATTTT. Translation gives CAWTDRGGRRGTQYF.

This clone was detected once. The V and J genes are TRBV29-1 and TRBJ2-3, with D perhaps TRBD2 (5 bases). Trimming took 3 bases from V and 4 from J, leaving 17 bases between them. The germline V gene has CDR1 SQVTM and CDR2 ANQGSEA. This CDR3 comprises 15 residues. As DNA, the CDR3 is TGCAGCGTTGAGGTCCCGCGGGCTAGCCCAGATACGCAGTATTTT. Translated, it gives CSVEVPRASPDTQYF.

The V call is TRBV4-2, the J call TRBJ1-1; no clear D. Germline-derived CDR1 and CDR2 are LGHNA and YNFKEQ. The length of the CDR3 is 16 residues. V shed 4 bases and J shed 1 base, with 16 bases lying between them. The CDR3 DNA follows: TGTGCCAGCAGCCTCGGTCCCCTGGGAGGGAACACTGAAGCTTTCTTT. Protein: CASSLGPLGGNTEAFF.

The genes are TRBV5-1 and TRBJ1-4; no definite D call. The V end was cut by 3 bases, the J end by 0 bases, with 9 bases between. Germline loops: CDR1 SGHRS, CDR2 YFSETQ. The CDR3 runs 15 residues. For the CDR3, the DNA is TGCGCCAGCAGCTCCGAGGCAGCAACTAATGAAAAACTGTTTTTT. It translates to CASSSEAATNEKLFF.

This rearrangement joins TRBV27 to TRBJ2-5, with a possible D match to TRBD2 (5 bases). Trimming took off 3 bases at V and 6 bases at J, with 14 bases between the two ends. Germline CDR1 and CDR2: MNHEY and SMNVEV (reference sequence). The CDR3 is 14 residues long. Here the CDR3 DNA reads TGTGCCAGCAGTTTGAGCGGTAACGGACAGACCCAGTACTTC. Translated: CASSLSGNGQTQYF.

The V gene is TRBV30, the J gene TRBJ2-2, with 7 bases identical to TRBD2. V dropped 8 bases and J dropped 4; count of bases not matched to a gene: 7. Germline assignment: CDR1 GTSNPN and CDR2 SVGIG (reference sequence). This CDR3 is built from 13 residues. The DNA for the CDR3 is TGTGCCCTTGGGGGGGGTCGCACCGGGGAGCTGTTTTTT. Amino acids: CALGGGRTGELFF.

V is TRBV9 and J is TRBJ2-1; TRBD2 matches 8 bases. Germline values: CDR1 SGDLS, CDR2 YYNGEE. V gave up 4 bases and J gave up 8 bases; unmatched junction bases: 8. There are 14 residues in the CDR3. For the CDR3, the DNA is TGTGCCAGCAGCCCCGGGACTAGTTCGGATGAGCAGTTCTTC. This translates into CASSPGTSSDEQFF.

This clone was detected only once. This chain joins TRBV18 and TRBJ1-2, with a tentative D call TRBD1 (5 bases). The CDR3 loop spans 16 amino acids. CDR1 is KGHSH, CDR2 LQKENI, per germline. V was cut by 2 bases and J by 0 bases, with 13 bases left in between. CDR3 in amino acids: CASSPDTTAANYGYTF. The CDR3 region has the DNA TGTGCCAGCTCACCAGATACGACAGCAGCTAACTATGGCTACACCTTC.

The chain carries TRBV20-1 and TRBJ2-7, with 7 bases aligning to TRBD1. Germline CDR1 and CDR2: DFQATT and SNEGSKA (reference sequence). The V segment lost 5 bases and the J segment 3 bases; nucleotides outside the gene matches: 1. There are 11 residues in the CDR3. CDR3: CSAQGDYEQYV. CDR3 DNA sequence: TGCAGTGCTCAGGGGGACTACGAGCAGTACGTC.

J is TRBJ2-2 and V is TRBV2; D may be TRBD2 (6 bases). CDR1 and CDR2 (germline): SNHLY, FYNNEI. This CDR3 contains 12 residues. The V end lost 8 bases, the J end lost 3 bases, and 7 bases lay between the germline ends. In DNA, the CDR3 is TGTGCCAGCCGCGGGGACACCGGGGAGCTGTTTTTT. Residues: CASRGDTGELFF.

This chain links TRBV6-5 with TRBJ1-5, with 7 nucleotides matching TRBD1. J lost 6 bases, V lost 10 bases, and 12 bases had no gene match. Germline CDR1 MNHEY, CDR2 SVGAGI. CDR3 length: 14 amino acids. Written as DNA, the CDR3 is TGTGCCATCACTTTCACAGGGGTAGGTCAGCCCCAGCATTTT. It encodes CAITFTGVGQPQHF.

The chain links TRBV5-1 to TRBJ2-5, with TRBD2 identical over 7 bases. Germline trimming cut 0 bases from V and 5 bases from J; bases unmatched to any gene: 10. This CDR3 is built from 16 residues. Germline V CDR1 and CDR2: SGHRS, YFSETQ. Written as DNA, the CDR3 is TGCGCCAGCAGCTTGGGGACTAGACCCGAGGGGGAGACCCAGTACTTC. Amino acids: CASSLGTRPEGETQYF.

The chain has TRBV11-2 and TRBJ2-7; D might be TRBD1 (5 bases). Trimming stripped 0 bases from V and 0 bases from J, with 9 bases between. CDR3 length equals 15 residues. In germline, CDR1 is SGHAT, CDR2 FQNNGV. The CDR3 here is CASSLDYRFSYEQYV. The CDR3 DNA is TGTGCCAGCAGCTTAGATTACAGGTTCTCCTACGAGCAGTACGTC.

This clone was counted a single time. The V and J genes are TRBV20-1 and TRBJ2-3; D is possibly TRBD1 (7 bases). CDR3 length: 15 amino acids. Germline CDR1 DFQATT, CDR2 SNEGSKA (reference sequence). Trimming took 3 bases from V and 8 from J, leaving 21 bases between them. Here the CDR3 reads CSASRVEGAHGTQYF. The CDR3 bases are TGCAGTGCTAGTAGGGTGGAGGGGGCCCATGGTACGCAGTATTTT.

The chain carries TRBV27 and TRBJ1-1; tentative D call: TRBD1 (5 bases). V was shortened by 6 bases and J by 6 bases, with 14 bases between the two germline ends. The CDR3 covers 13 residues. CDR1 MNHEY and CDR2 SMNVEV come from the germline V gene (reference sequence). The CDR3 DNA is TGTGCCAGCAGCCCGCCTCGGGGGGCTGAAGCTTTCTTT. Translating it yields CASSPPRGAEAFF.

In this sample, this clone turned up once. The V call is TRBV6-1, the J call TRBJ1-4; no reliable D call. Germline V gene data show CDR1 as MNHNS and CDR2 as SASEGT. Trimming took off 2 bases at V and 1 base at J, with 8 bases between the two ends. The length of the CDR3 is 15 residues. The CDR3 DNA sequence: TGTGCCAGCAGTGAAAGGAGAAGAACTAATGAAAAACTGTTTTTT. Its protein is CASSERRRTNEKLFF.

The CDR3 DNA reads TGTGCCAGTGCGGGGACAGGGGGCGTTCAGCCCCAGCATTTT. Protein product: CASAGTGGVQPQHF. The J gene is TRBJ1-5, the V gene TRBV19, with 12 bases aligning to TRBD1. This CDR3 is built from 14 residues. J gave up 6 bases and V 8 bases, and 5 bases lay outside the gene matches. The germline V gene encodes CDR1 LNHDA and CDR2 SQIVND (reference sequence).

V and J are TRBV2 and TRBJ1-2; D unresolved. Germline values: CDR1 SNHLY, CDR2 FYNNEI. The CDR3 covers 13 residues. Deletions cut 6 bases from V and 1 base from J, with 9 bases between. DNA for the CDR3: TGTGCCAGCAGCTTTGCGGGTAACTATGGCTACACCTTC. Translation gives CASSFAGNYGYTF.

The chain carries TRBV7-2 and TRBJ2-1, with 8 positions matching TRBD1. The CDR3 has 16 residues. Germline V gene sequence: CDR1 SGHTA, CDR2 FQGNSA. The ends lost 7 bases at V and 7 bases at J; junction bases unmatched: 15. CDR3: CASTAAQGAGGNEQFF. The CDR3 bases are TGTGCCAGCACCGCCGCCCAGGGGGCCGGAGGTAATGAGCAGTTCTTC.

This chain uses TRBV4-2 with TRBJ2-5, with TRBD1 as a possible D gene (5 bases). The CDR3 runs 14 residues. Trimming removed 1 base from V and 1 base from J, with 7 bases in between. CDR1 LGHNA and CDR2 YNFKEQ come from the germline V gene. CDR3 sequence reads: CASSQGQFQETQYF. CDR3 nucleotides: TGTGCCAGCAGCCAAGGACAGTTCCAAGAGACCCAGTACTTC.